The count of the clone carrying this T cell receptor (beta chain) is one. Its antigen remains unknown. Measured with immunoSEQ multiplex PCR; TCRdb has only the in-frame clones, and not every one. The sample has 52,000 or so clones; around 80% are singletons. The sample's time point: week 23, last vaccination. Alongside topical imiquimod, each dose of vaccine comprised 300 ug of mutant IDH1 20-mer peptide. The data stem from a study of a mutant IDH1 vaccine in newly diagnosed glioma. Study as a whole: Investigators started vaccination 4-6 weeks after radiotherapy alone, or with temozolomide cycles. Sex among treated patients split about 62% male, roughly 38% female; mean age was around 40 years. Earlier therapy was either radiotherapy, temozolomide, or both, and most got both.

Study-wide results and caveats: Changes in top peripheral clonotypes did not appear linked to pseudoprogression.

The TCR was taken from a middle-aged woman with glioma. Some clones in this sample may be carry-over from other donors' samples. Material: PBMCs, obtained from a glioma patient whose treatment included an IDH1 peptide vaccine.

The CDR3 DNA reads as TGTGCCTGGAGAATTTTGCCTTTCTCTGGAAACACCATATATTTT. This encodes CAWRILPFSGNTIYF. V gene TRBV30 combines with J gene TRBJ1-3; no reliable D call. CDR3 length: 15 amino acids. Germline V gene data show CDR1 as GTSNPN and CDR2 as SVGIG (reference sequence). Between the trimmed V and J ends, which lost 3 bases and 0 bases, there was a span of 12 bases.